This T cell receptor (beta chain) was observed in a study of blood T cell repertoires in COVID-19. Trimming cost V 1 base and J 6 bases, with 9 bases left between them. The germline V gene encodes CDR1 LGHDT and CDR2 YNNKEL (reference sequence). There are 13 residues in the CDR3. In the original processing: Quantification of nucleated cells was approximated via reference gene primer amplification. Produced via immunoSEQ multiplex PCR; TCRdb's table is partial and in-frame only. V and J calls plus clone size are reproduced from that table; the DNA served to infer D and trimming. The sample records about 180,000 clones, 65% to 90% being singletons.

The sequenced sample was peripheral blood. The chain uses TRBV3-1 (or the pseudogene TRBV3-2) and TRBJ1-2; a possible D gene is TRBD1 (5 bases). The sequence was collected from a middle-aged man with active or convalescent COVID-19. The CDR3: CASSQVVGDGYTF. The CDR3 region has the DNA TGTGCCAGCAGCCAAGTTGTAGGGGATGGCTACACCTTC.